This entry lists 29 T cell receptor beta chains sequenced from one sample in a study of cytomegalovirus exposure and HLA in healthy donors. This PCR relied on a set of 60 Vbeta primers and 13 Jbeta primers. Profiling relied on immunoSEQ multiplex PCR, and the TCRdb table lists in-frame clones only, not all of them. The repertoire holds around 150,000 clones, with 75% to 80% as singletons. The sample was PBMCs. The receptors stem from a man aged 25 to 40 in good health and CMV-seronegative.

For the CDR3, the DNA is TGTGCCAGCAGCTTAGAAGGGCGGGGCACCTCCGAGCAGTACTTC. This translates into CASSLEGRGTSEQYF. J is TRBJ2-7 and V is TRBV11-2, with D perhaps TRBD2 (6 bases). The CDR3 sequence is 15 residues long. Germline V gives CDR1 SGHAT, CDR2 FQNNGV. The V end was cut by 0 bases, the J end by 6 bases, with 15 bases between.

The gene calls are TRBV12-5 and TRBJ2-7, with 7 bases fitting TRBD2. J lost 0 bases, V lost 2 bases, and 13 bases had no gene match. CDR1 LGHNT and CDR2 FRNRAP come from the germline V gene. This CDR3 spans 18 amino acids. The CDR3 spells CASGLIGLAERPSYEQYF. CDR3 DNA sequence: TGTGCTAGTGGTTTGATTGGGCTAGCGGAGCGCCCCTCCTACGAGCAGTACTTC.

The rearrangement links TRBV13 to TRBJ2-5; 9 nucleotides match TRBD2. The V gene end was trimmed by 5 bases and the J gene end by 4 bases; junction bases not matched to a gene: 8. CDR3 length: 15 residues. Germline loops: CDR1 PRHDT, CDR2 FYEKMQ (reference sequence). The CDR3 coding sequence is TGTGCCAGCAGCCTAGCGGGGCGGGGAGTAGAGACCCAGTACTTC. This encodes CASSLAGRGVETQYF.

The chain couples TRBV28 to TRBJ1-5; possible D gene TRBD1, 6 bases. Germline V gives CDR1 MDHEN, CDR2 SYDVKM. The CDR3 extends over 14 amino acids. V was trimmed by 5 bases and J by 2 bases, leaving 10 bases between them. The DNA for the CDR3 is TGTGCCAGCAGTCAGGGGTCGGGCAATCAGCCCCAGCATTTT. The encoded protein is CASSQGSGNQPQHF.

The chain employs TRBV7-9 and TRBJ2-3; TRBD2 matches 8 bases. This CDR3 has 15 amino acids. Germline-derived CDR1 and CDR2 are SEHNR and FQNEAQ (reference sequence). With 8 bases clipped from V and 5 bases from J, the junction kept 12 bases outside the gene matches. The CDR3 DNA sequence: TGTGCCAGCGGGGATACTAGCGGTCTTATAGATACGCAGTATTTT. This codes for CASGDTSGLIDTQYF.

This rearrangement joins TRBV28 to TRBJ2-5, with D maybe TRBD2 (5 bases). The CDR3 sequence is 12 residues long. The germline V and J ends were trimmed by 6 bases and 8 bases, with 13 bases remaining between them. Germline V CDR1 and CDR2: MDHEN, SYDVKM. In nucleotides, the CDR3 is TGTGCCAGCAGCAACACGGGGAACACCCAGTACTTC. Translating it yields CASSNTGNTQYF.

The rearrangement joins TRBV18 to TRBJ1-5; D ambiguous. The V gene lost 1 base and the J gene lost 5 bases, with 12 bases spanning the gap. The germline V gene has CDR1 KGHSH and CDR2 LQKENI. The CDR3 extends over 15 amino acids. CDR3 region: CASSPRGSSDQPQHF. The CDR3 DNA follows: TGTGCCAGCTCACCACGAGGGTCCTCCGATCAGCCCCAGCATTTT.

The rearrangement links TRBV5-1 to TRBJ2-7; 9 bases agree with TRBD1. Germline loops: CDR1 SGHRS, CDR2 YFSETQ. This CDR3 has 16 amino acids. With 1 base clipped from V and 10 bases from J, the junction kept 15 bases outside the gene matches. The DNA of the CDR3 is TGCGCCAGCAGCTTGATGGAAACAGGGGGCAACCCCATCCAGTACTTC. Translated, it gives CASSLMETGGNPIQYF.

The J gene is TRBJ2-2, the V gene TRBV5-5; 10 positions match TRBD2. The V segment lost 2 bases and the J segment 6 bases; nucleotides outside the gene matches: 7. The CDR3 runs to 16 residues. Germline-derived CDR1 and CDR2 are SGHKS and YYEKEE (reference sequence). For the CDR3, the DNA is TGTGCCAGCAGCTTTACCAGCGGGAGGGCCCCCGGGGAGCTGTTTTTT. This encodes CASSFTSGRAPGELFF.

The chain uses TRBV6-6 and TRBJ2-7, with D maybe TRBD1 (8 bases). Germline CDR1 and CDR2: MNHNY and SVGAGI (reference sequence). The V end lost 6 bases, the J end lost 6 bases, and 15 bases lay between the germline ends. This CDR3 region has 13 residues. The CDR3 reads CASSHRGGVEQYF. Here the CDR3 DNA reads TGTGCCAGCAGCCACAGGGGGGGGGTCGAGCAGTACTTC.

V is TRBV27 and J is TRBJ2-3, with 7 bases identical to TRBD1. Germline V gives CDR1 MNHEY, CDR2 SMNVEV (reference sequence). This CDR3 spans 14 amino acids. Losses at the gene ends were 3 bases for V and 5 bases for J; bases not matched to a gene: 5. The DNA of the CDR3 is TGTGCCAGCAGTTTTTGGGACAGAGGAGATACGCAGTATTTT. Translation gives CASSFWDRGDTQYF.

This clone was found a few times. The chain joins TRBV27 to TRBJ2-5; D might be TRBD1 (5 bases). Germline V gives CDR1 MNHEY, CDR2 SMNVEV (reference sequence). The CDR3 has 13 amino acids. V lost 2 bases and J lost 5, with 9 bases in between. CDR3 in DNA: TGTGCCAGCAGTTTAAGGGGCTGGGAGACCCAGTACTTC. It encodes CASSLRGWETQYF.

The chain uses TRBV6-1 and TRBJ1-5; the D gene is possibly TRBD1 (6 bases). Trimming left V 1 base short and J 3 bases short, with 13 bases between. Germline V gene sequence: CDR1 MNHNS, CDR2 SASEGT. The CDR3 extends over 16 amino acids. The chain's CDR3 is CASSEGWQGINQPQHF. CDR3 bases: TGTGCCAGCAGTGAAGGATGGCAGGGGATCAATCAGCCCCAGCATTTT.

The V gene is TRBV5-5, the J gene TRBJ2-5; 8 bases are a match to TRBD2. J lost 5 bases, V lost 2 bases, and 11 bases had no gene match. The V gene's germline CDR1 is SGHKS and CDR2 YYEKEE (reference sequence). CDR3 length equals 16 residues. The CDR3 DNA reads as TGTGCCAGCAGCTTTTTGTCTAGCGGGCCTCTGGAGACCCAGTACTTC. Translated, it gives CASSFLSSGPLETQYF. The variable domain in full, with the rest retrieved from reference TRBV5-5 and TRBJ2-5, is DAGVTQSPTHLIKTRGQQVTLRCSPISGHKSVSWYQQVLGQGPQFIFQYYEKEERGRGNFPDRFSARQFPNYSSELNVNALLLGDSALYLCASSFLSSGPLETQYFGPGTRLLVL.

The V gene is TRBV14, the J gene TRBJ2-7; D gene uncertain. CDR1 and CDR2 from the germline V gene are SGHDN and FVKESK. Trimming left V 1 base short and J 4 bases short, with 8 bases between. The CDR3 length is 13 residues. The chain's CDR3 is CASSQVVEYEQYF. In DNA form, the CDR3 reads TGTGCCAGCAGCCAAGTGGTGGAGTACGAGCAGTACTTC.

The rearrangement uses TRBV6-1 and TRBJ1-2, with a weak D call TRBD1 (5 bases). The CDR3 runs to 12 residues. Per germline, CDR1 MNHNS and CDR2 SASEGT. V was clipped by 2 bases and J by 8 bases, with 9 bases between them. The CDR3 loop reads CASSETGRGYTF. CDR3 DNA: TGTGCCAGCAGTGAAACAGGCCGGGGCTACACCTTC.

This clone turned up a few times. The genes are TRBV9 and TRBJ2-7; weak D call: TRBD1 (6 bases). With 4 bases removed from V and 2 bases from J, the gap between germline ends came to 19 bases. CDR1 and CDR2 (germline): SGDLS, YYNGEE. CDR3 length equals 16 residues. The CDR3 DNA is TGTGCCAGCAGCTCGGGACCAGGGAAGGGGGCCTACGAGCAGTACTTC. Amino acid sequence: CASSSGPGKGAYEQYF.

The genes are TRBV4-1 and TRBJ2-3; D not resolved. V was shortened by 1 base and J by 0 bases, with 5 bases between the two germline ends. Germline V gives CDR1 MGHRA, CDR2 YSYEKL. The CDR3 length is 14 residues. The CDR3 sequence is CASSQGVSTDTQYF. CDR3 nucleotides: TGCGCCAGCAGCCAAGGAGTTAGCACAGATACGCAGTATTTT.

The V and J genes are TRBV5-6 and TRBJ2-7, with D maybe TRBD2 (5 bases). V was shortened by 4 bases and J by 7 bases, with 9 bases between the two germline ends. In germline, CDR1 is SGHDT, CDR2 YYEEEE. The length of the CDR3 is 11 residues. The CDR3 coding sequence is TGTGCCAGCAGCCTGGGGAGAGAGCAGTACTTC. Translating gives CASSLGREQYF.

The CDR3 sequence: CASSALAGVNEQYF. The CDR3, as DNA: TGCGCCAGCAGCGCGCTAGCGGGTGTCAACGAGCAGTACTTC. The chain has TRBV10-2 and TRBJ2-5, with TRBD2 identical over 8 bases. The J call could be wrong; TRBJ2-7 is a better fit for the DNA end. Germline V CDR1 and CDR2: WSHSY, SAAADI. The CDR3 consists of 14 residues.

In DNA form, the CDR3 reads TGTGCCAGCAGTTATTCGAACACTGAAGCTTTCTTT. This encodes CASSYSNTEAFF. The chain combines TRBV2 with TRBJ1-1; unclear D gene. The CDR3 extends over 12 amino acids. With 5 bases removed from V and 1 base from J, the gap between germline ends came to 5 bases. Germline lookup yields CDR1 SNHLY and CDR2 FYNNEI.

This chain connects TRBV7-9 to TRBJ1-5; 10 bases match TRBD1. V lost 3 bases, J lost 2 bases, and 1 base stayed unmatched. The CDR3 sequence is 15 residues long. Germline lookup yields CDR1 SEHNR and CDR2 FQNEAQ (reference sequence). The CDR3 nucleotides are TGTGCCAGCAGCTTCGGGACAGGGGGCAATCAGCCCCAGCATTTT. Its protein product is CASSFGTGGNQPQHF.

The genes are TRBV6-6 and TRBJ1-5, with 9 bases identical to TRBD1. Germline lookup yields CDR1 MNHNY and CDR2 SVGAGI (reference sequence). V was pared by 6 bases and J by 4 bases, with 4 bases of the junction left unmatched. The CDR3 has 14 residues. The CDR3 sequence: CASSSGTGNQPQHF. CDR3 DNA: TGTGCCAGCAGCTCCGGGACAGGGAATCAGCCCCAGCATTTT.

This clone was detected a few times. The CDR3 region has the DNA TGCAGCGCTACAGGGGCTAATGAAAAACTGTTTTTT. It codes for CSATGANEKLFF. The chain carries TRBV29-1 and TRBJ1-4; 7 bases map to TRBD1. Germline assignment: CDR1 SQVTM and CDR2 ANQGSEA. V trimming: 7 bases; J trimming: 3 bases; junction bases outside the gene matches: 2. The CDR3 contains 12 residues.

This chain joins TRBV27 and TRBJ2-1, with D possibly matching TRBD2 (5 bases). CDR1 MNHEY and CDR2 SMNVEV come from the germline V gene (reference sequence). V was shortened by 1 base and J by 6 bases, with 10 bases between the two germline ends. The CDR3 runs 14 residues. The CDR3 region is CASSLYRGGNEQFF. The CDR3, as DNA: TGTGCCAGCAGTTTATATCGGGGTGGCAATGAGCAGTTCTTC.

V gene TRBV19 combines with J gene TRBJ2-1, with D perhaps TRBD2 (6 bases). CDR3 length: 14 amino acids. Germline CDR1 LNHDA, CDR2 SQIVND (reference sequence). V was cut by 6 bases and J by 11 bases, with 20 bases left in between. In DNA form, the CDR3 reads TGTGCCAGTAGGCAAGCTCGGGACTGGCAAAAGCAGTTCTTC. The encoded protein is CASRQARDWQKQFF.

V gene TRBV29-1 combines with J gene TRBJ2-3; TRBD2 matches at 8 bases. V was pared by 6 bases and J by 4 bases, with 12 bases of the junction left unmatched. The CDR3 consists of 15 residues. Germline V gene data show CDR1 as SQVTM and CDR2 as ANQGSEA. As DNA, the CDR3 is TGCAGCGTCAGTATCTCCGGGGGGGCCCCAGATACGCAGTATTTT. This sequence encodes CSVSISGGAPDTQYF.

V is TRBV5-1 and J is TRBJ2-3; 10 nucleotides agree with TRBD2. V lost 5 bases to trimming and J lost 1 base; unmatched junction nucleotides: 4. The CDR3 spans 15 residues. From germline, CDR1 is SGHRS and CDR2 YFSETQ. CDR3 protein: CASSPTSGGTDTQYF. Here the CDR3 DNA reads TGCGCCAGCAGTCCCACTAGCGGGGGCACAGATACGCAGTATTTT.

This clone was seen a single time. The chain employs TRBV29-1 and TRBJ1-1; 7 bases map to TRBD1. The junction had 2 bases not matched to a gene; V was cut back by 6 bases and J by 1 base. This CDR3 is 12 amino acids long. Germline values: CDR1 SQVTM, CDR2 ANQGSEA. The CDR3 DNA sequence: TGCAGCGTGGACAGGCGGAACACTGAAGCTTTCTTT. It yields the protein CSVDRRNTEAFF.